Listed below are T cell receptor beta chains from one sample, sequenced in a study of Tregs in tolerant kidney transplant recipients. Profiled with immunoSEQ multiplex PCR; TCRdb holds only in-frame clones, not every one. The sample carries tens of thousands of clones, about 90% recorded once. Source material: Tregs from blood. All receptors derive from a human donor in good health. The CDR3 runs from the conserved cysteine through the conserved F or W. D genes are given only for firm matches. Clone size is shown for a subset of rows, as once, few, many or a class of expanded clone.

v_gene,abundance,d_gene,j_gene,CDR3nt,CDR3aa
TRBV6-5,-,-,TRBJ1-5,TGTGCCAGCAGTTACTCGGGGCCGGGGCACCAGCCCCAGCATTTT,CASSYSGPGHQPQHF
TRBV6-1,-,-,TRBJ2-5,TGTGCCAGCAGTGTTCAGGGCTGGGAGACCCAGTACTTC,CASSVQGWETQYF
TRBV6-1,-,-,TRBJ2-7,TGTGCCAGCAGTGTGCCCGGGACTTACTACGAGCAGTACTTC,CASSVPGTYYEQYF
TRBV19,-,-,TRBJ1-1,TGTGCCAGTAACCCCGTGGGACTCCTGAACACTGAAGCTTTCTTT,CASNPVGLLNTEAFF
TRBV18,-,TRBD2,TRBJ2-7,TGTGCCAGCTCACCAGAACTAGCGGGCTCCTACGAGCAGTACTTC,CASSPELAGSYEQYF
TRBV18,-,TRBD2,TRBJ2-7,TGTGCCAGCTCATCCACCCGGACTAGCGGATCCTACGAGCAGTACTTC,CASSSTRTSGSYEQYF
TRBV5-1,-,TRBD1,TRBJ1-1,TGCGCCAGCAGCCCGGGGACAGGGCTCGTGAACACTGAAGCTTTCTTT,CASSPGTGLVNTEAFF
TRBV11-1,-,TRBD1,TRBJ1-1,TGTGCCAGCAGTCCTAGACAGGGCTGGAACACTGAAGCTTTCTTT,CASSPRQGWNTEAFF
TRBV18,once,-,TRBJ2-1,TGTGCCAGCTCACCAGGGGGAATCAATGAGCAGTTCTTC,CASSPGGINEQFF
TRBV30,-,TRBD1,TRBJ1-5,TGTGCCTGGACGCCCCGACAGGGTCTTAGTGGCAATCAGCCCCAGCATTTT,CAWTPRQGLSGNQPQHF
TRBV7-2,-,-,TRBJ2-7,TGTGCCAGCAGCTTAGCCTCCGGGCTAGCAGACCACTCCTACGAGCAGTACTTC,CASSLASGLADHSYEQYF
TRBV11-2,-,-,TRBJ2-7,TGTGCCAGCAGCTCTCGACAGGTATCCTACGAGCAGTACTTC,CASSSRQVSYEQYF
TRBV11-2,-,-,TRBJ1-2,TGTGCCAGCAGACCCGGGACCTTGGGTGGCTACACCTTC,CASRPGTLGGYTF
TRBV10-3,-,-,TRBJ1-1,TGTGCCATCAGTGGGATCTACACGAGACCGAACACTGAAGCTTTCTTT,CAISGIYTRPNTEAFF
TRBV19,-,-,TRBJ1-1,TGTGCCAGTAGTCTCGCCCGGGGGAGGGGGACTGAAGCTTTCTTT,CASSLARGRGTEAFF
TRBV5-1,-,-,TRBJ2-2,TGCGCCAGCAGCCGGGAGACCGGGGAGCTGTTTTTT,CASSRETGELFF
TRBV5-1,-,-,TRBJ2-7,TGCGCCAGCAGCATCGGGGGCTACGAGCAGTACTTC,CASSIGGYEQYF
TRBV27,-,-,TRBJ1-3,TGTGCCAGCAGTTGGACACTTTACTCTGGAAACACCATATATTTT,CASSWTLYSGNTIYF
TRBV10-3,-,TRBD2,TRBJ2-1,TGTGCCATCAGTGAGTCGGGACTAGCGGTGAATGAGCAGTTCTTC,CAISESGLAVNEQFF
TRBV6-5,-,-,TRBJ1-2,TGTGCCAGCAGTTTACAGCCCCTCTATGGCTACACCTTC,CASSLQPLYGYTF
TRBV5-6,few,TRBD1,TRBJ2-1,TGTGCCAGCAGCTTAAGAGGACAGGGGAAAAATGAGCAGTTCTTC,CASSLRGQGKNEQFF
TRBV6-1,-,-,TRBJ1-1,TGTGCCAGCCATCAAGGGCTGAACACTGAAGCTTTCTTT,CASHQGLNTEAFF
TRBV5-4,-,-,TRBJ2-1,TGTGCCAGCAGCTTGGGGACAAGCGAGCAGTTCTTC,CASSLGTSEQFF
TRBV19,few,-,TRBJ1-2,TGTGCCAGTAGTACCCGCCAGGCCTACTATGGCTACACCTTC,CASSTRQAYYGYTF
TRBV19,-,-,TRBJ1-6,TGTGCCAGTAGCTTTGACTCGAGAGGTACCCTCCACTTT,CASSFDSRGTLHF
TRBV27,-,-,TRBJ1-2,TGTGCCAGCAGGGGAGCCTCTAACTATGGCTACACCTTC,CASRGASNYGYTF
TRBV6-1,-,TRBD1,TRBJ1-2,TGTGCCAGCAGTCGGGCAGGGGGCAATTATGGCTACACCTTC,CASSRAGGNYGYTF
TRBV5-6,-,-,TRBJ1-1,TGTGCCAGTCGACAAATGGGGGACACTGAAGCTTTCTTT,CASRQMGDTEAFF
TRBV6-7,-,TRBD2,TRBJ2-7,TGTGCCAGACCGGGACTAGTCATCTACGAGCAGTACTTC,CARPGLVIYEQYF
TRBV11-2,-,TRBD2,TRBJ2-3,TGTGCCAGCAGCTTCCTAGCGGGAGAGGCAGATACGCAGTATTTT,CASSFLAGEADTQYF
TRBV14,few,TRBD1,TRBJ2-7,TGTGCCAGCAGCCAAGAGGGGACAGGACCTTCCTACGAGCAGTACTTC,CASSQEGTGPSYEQYF
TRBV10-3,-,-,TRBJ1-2,TGTGCCATCAGTGGATCGGTCTATGGCTACACCTTC,CAISGSVYGYTF
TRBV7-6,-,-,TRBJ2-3,TGTGCCAGCAGCTCCTCTCGTAGCGCAGATACGCAGTATTTT,CASSSSRSADTQYF
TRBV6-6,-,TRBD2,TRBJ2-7,TGTGCCAGCAGTTACCCAGGGACTAGCGGAGCCTACGAGCAGTACTTC,CASSYPGTSGAYEQYF
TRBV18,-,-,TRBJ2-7,TGTGCCAGCTCACCGCCCCAGAGGACACGCAGAACCTACGAGCAGTACTTC,CASSPPQRTRRTYEQYF
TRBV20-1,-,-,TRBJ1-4,TGCAGTGCTAGAGGATGGGAAAAACTGTTTTTT,CSARGWEKLFF
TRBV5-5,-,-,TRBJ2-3,TGTGCCAGCAGCTTGGTCGTGGGAGCAGCAGATACGCAGTATTTT,CASSLVVGAADTQYF
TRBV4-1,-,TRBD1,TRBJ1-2,TGCGCCAGCAGCCTCAGATCAGACAGGGTCAACGGCTACACCTTC,CASSLRSDRVNGYTF
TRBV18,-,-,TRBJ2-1,TGTGCCAGCTCACCTCGGGGGAGCTCCTACAATGAGCAGTTCTTC,CASSPRGSSYNEQFF
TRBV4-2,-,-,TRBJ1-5,TGTGCCAGCAGCCTAAGGGCCAGGGACAATCAGCCCCAGCATTTT,CASSLRARDNQPQHF
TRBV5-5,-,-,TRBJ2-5,TGTGCCAGCAGCCTATCCCCCTATTCCGTCCTGTACTTC,CASSLSPYSVLYF
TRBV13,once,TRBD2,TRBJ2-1,TGTGCCAGCAGCTTTTGGCTAGCGGGGGCATTAACTACCTACAATGAGCAGTTCTTC,CASSFWLAGALTTYNEQFF
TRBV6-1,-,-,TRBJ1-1,TGTGCCAGCAGGGTAACAGGAGCCAGTGAAGCTTTCTTT,CASRVTGASEAFF
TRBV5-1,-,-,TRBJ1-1,TGCGCCAGCAGTCTGGGGACAATGAACACTGAAGCTTTCTTT,CASSLGTMNTEAFF
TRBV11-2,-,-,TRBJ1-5,TGTGCCAGCAGCTTAACAGGGTTAGGTAAGCCCCAGCATTTT,CASSLTGLGKPQHF
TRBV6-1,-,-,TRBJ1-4,TGTGCCAGCAGTATCAGGGTGGGAGAGGGTGAAAAACTGTTTTTT,CASSIRVGEGEKLFF
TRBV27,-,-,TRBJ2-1,TGTGCCAGCAGTTTGGTCGCATCCTACAATGAGCAGTTCTTC,CASSLVASYNEQFF
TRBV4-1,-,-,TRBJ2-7,TGCGCCAGCAGCCATGACGATGGACCCCGTGGGTACGAGCAGTACTTC,CASSHDDGPRGYEQYF
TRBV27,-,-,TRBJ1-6,TGTGCCAGCAGTTTCCGGAGCTCCTATAATTCACCCCTCCACTTT,CASSFRSSYNSPLHF
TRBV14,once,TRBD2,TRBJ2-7,TGTGCCAGCAGACCGGGAGGCGGGAACTCCTACGAGCAGTACTTC,CASRPGGGNSYEQYF
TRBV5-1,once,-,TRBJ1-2,TGCGCCAGCAGCTTGGCCCCCGGGACTGATCATGGCTACACCTTC,CASSLAPGTDHGYTF
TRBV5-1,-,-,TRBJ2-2,TGCGCCAGCAGCCCGGACTGGAACACCGGGGAGCTGTTTTTT,CASSPDWNTGELFF